Listed below are T cell receptor beta chains from one sample, sequenced in a study of CD8 T cells in ankylosing spondylitis. TCRdb ran MiXCR on the 5' RACE reads and lists one entry per CDR3 protein. The sample lists about 360,000 distinct CDR3 sequences, approximately 14% seen once, with about 1% in the top ten. Sequencing was carried out using blood, either unsorted or a sorted T cell fraction (not recorded which). These receptors were obtained from a male donor with ankylosing spondylitis or in good health (not recorded which). Each CDR3 is given with its conserved first and last residue. Each record gives: V gene, CDR3 length, J gene, D gene, clone size, CDR3 DNA, CDR3 protein. A D gene is named only where the DNA matches it firmly. The size field is filled for only some rows; it gives once, few, many or a size class.

TRBV20-1	19	TRBJ2-1	TRBD1	NA	TGCAGTGCTAGAGGAAGGGCAGGGGGCGAAAGGTCCTCCTACAATGAGCAGTTCTTC	CSARGRAGGERSSYNEQFF
TRBV10-2	13	TRBJ2-7	TRBD2	few	TGCGCCAGCCCCTGGGGCGGGGGGGACGAGCAGTACTTC	CASPWGGGDEQYF
TRBV12-3/TRBV12-4	13	TRBJ1-4	NA	NA	TGTGCCAGCAGTAAAGGGACGTCTGAAAAACTGTTTTTT	CASSKGTSEKLFF
TRBV7-2	14	TRBJ1-6	TRBD1	few	TGTGCCAGCGAGCGGGGACAGGGCGAATCACCCCTCCACTTT	CASERGQGESPLHF
TRBV12-3/TRBV12-4	13	TRBJ2-3	NA	many	TGTGCCAGCACCAGGGGGGGGATAGATACGCAGTATTTT	CASTRGGIDTQYF
TRBV12-3/TRBV12-4	15	TRBJ1-5	NA	few	TGTGCCAGCAGTTTACGCGGGGGGACGAATCAGCCCCAGCATTTT	CASSLRGGTNQPQHF
TRBV4-1	12	TRBJ2-1	NA	NA	TGCGCCAGCGGGAACGTGTTGAATGAGCAGTTCTTC	CASGNVLNEQFF
TRBV6-1	14	TRBJ1-6	NA	few	TGTGCCAGCAGTAGGGGTTCTTTTAATTCACCCCTCCACTTT	CASSRGSFNSPLHF
TRBV4-1	14	TRBJ1-2	NA	few	TGCGCCAGCAGCCAAGGCAACAGTAACTATGGCTACACCTTC	CASSQGNSNYGYTF
TRBV7-2	14	TRBJ2-5	TRBD1	few	TGTGCCAGCAGCTTGACAGGGATCCAAGAGACCCAGTACTTC	CASSLTGIQETQYF
TRBV12-3/TRBV12-4	15	TRBJ2-1	TRBD2	NA	TGTGCCATCAGTTTAGCGGGCGCTACCTACAATGAGCAGTTCTTC	CAISLAGATYNEQFF
TRBV12-5	15	TRBJ1-6	NA	NA	TGTGCTAGTGGTTTGGTCCAGGGGAAAAATTCACCCCTCCACTTT	CASGLVQGKNSPLHF
TRBV20-1	14	TRBJ2-3	NA	few	TGCAGTGCTAGCCCTGGAGCGTTCACAGATACGCAGTATTTT	CSASPGAFTDTQYF
TRBV3-1	17	TRBJ2-3	TRBD2	NA	TGTGCCAGCAGCCAAGAAGGTACGGGAGGAGGGTCAGATACGCAGTATTTT	CASSQEGTGGGSDTQYF
TRBV9	13	TRBJ2-4	TRBD2	NA	TGTGCCAGCAGCGTAGCTAGCGGAAACATTCAGTACTTC	CASSVASGNIQYF
TRBV7-9	13	TRBJ2-7	NA	few	TGTGCCAGCAGCTTAGGGGACGTTTACGAGCAGTACTTC	CASSLGDVYEQYF
TRBV3-1	15	TRBJ2-5	NA	NA	TGTGCCAGCAGCCAAGATCTAGCCAGGGACCAGACCCAGTACTTC	CASSQDLARDQTQYF
TRBV5-6	15	TRBJ1-4	TRBD1	NA	TGTGCCAGCAGCGGAATGACAGGGGGCGAAGAAAAACTGTTTTTT	CASSGMTGGEEKLFF
TRBV20-1	13	TRBJ1-1	NA	few	TGCAGCTGCACTGCTCTCAAAAACACTGAAGCTTTCTTT	CSCTALKNTEAFF
TRBV20-1	15	TRBJ2-7	NA	few	TGCAGTGCTAGGGGGCTGGGGGGATTCCCCTACGAGCAGTACTTC	CSARGLGGFPYEQYF
TRBV5-6	16	TRBJ1-5	TRBD1	many	TGTGCCAGCAGCACCGGGACAGGAGGAAGGGGTCAGCCCCAGCATTTT	CASSTGTGGRGQPQHF
TRBV5-1	16	TRBJ2-3	TRBD2	few	TGCGCCAGCAGCCCTCAAGCGGGGGGTCTGGGAGATACGCAGTATTTT	CASSPQAGGLGDTQYF
TRBV20-1	23	TRBJ2-1	TRBD2	few	TGCAGTGCTATGGGACAGGGCTGGGTGACTAGCGGGAGAGGGGGGACCTCCTACAATGAGCAGTTCTTC	CSAMGQGWVTSGRGGTSYNEQFF
TRBV2	15	TRBJ2-7	NA	few	TGTGCCAGCAAGGCACAGGCCGACAACCACTACGAGCAGTACTTC	CASKAQADNHYEQYF
TRBV12-3/TRBV12-4	16	TRBJ2-3	NA	few	TGTGCCAGCAGCATTAGCGGAAGTATCCCAGTGGATACGCAGTATTTT	CASSISGSIPVDTQYF
TRBV2	12	TRBJ2-3	NA	few	TGTGCCAGCAGTGAATTAGATGCGACGCAGTATTTT	CASSELDATQYF
TRBV5-1	12	TRBJ2-3	NA	NA	TGCGCCAGCAGCCCAGAACGAGATACGCAGTATTTT	CASSPERDTQYF
TRBV6-5	15	TRBJ1-2	TRBD1	NA	TGTGCCAGCAGTTATTGGACAGGGAAAGAGAGGGGCTACACCTTC	CASSYWTGKERGYTF
TRBV5-1	14	TRBJ2-6	NA	NA	TGCGCCAGCAGGCAGGGTGCAGGGGCCAACGTCCTGACTTTC	CASRQGAGANVLTF
TRBV20-1	14	TRBJ2-5	TRBD2	few	TGCAGTGCTTGGACTAGCGGGGGTGCGGAGACCCAGTACTTC	CSAWTSGGAETQYF
TRBV29-1	13	TRBJ1-1	NA	NA	TGCAGCGTTGTCGCAGCCTCATCTCTTGGAGCTTTCTTT	CSVVAASSLGAFF
TRBV3-1	13	TRBJ1-1	TRBD1	many	TGTGCCAGCAGCCAGGGACAGGGGATTGAAGCTTTCTTT	CASSQGQGIEAFF